The source of this T cell receptor (beta chain) is a study of patients and donors after allogeneic stem cell transplantation. From the RT-PCR reads, TCRdb called clonotypes with MiXCR, one entry per CDR3 protein. The sample has about a million distinct CDR3 sequences, more than 15% seen once. CDR3 length: 14 amino acids. The V end lost 3 bases, the J end lost 5 bases, and 13 bases lay between the germline ends. CDR1 and CDR2 from the germline V gene are MGHRA and YSYEKL. The chain combines TRBV4-1 with TRBJ1-2; the D gene is possibly TRBD1 (6 bases). Sequencing was performed on blood, either unsorted or a sorted T cell fraction (not recorded which). The receptor comes from a human donor who was either an allogeneic HSCT recipient or a stem cell or donor lymphocyte infusion donor (not recorded which). It is not recorded whose cells these are; they may come from a transplant donor. The CDR3 DNA sequence: TGCGCCAGCAGCCATGTGTTGGACAGATATGGCTACACCTTC. Translated, it gives CASSHVLDRYGYTF.